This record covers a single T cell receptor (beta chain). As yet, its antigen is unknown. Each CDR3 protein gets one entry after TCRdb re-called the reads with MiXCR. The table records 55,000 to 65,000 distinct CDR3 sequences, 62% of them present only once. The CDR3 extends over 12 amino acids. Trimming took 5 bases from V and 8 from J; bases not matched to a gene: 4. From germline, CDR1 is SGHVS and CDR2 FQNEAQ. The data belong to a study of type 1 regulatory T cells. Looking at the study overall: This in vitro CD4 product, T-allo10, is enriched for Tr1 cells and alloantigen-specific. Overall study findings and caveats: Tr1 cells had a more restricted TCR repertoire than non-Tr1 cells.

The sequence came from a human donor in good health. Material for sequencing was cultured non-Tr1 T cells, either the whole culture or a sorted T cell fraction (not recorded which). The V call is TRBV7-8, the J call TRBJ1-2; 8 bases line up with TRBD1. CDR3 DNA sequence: TGTGCCAGCAGCACAAGGACAGGGGGCTACACCTTC. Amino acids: CASSTRTGGYTF.